What follows is one TCR beta chain and its context. The antigen is unknown. These data come from a study of T cell responses to AZD1222 COVID-19 vaccine. The study, taken as a whole, reports: Elevations in Spike-specific TCR breadth and depth followed administration of two AZD1222 doses. Donors skewed white British and female; clonal diversity was possibly underestimated.

Sequencing used immunoSEQ multiplex PCR; TCRdb keeps in-frame clones, though not all of them. Among about 120,000 clones listed, about 88% were seen once. V was shortened by 4 bases and J by 8 bases, with 8 bases between the two germline ends. Germline lookup yields CDR1 LGHDT and CDR2 YNNKEL (reference sequence). The CDR3 consists of 11 residues. The chain couples TRBV3-1 (or the pseudogene TRBV3-2) to TRBJ1-1; the D gene is possibly TRBD1 (6 bases). This sequence was found in an adult in good health. The sample in question was peripheral blood, obtained on day 0 of MenACWY control vaccination. CDR3 in amino acids: CASSPGAEAFF. The CDR3, as DNA: TGTGCCAGCAGCCCAGGGGCCGAAGCTTTCTTT.